One and the same sample provided the 21 T cell receptor beta chains below, sequenced in a study of identical twins. TCRdb independently ran MiXCR on the 5' RACE reads; one entry per CDR3 protein. The sample has just over 500,000 distinct CDR3 sequences; roughly 21% are singletons. This sample was shared with a second study, whose subject was T cells expressing NK-cell markers.

Sequenced input: CD4+ T cells sorted from blood. These receptors came from a woman between 18 and 29 years old in good health.

V usage is TRBV11-1 and J usage is TRBJ2-2, with D unresolved. Trimming stripped 1 base from V and 2 bases from J, with 8 bases between. The germline CDR1 and CDR2 sequences are SGHAT and FQDESV (reference sequence). The CDR3 contains 15 residues. The DNA for the CDR3 is TGTGCCAGCAGCTTAGAAGGTTTCAACACCGGGGAGCTGTTTTTT. Its protein is CASSLEGFNTGELFF.

The gene calls are TRBV2 and TRBJ2-1; 9 positions match TRBD2. Germline assignment: CDR1 SNHLY and CDR2 FYNNEI. This CDR3 is 15 amino acids long. With V trimmed by 9 bases and J by 3 bases, 9 bases remained unmatched. The CDR3 region is CARNSGTSSYNEQFF. In DNA form, the CDR3 reads TGTGCCAGGAACTCCGGGACTAGCAGCTACAATGAGCAGTTCTTC.

This clonotype showed up just a few times. The CDR3 sequence is CSARDGRGNTEAFF. The CDR3 coding sequence is TGCAGTGCTAGAGATGGCAGGGGGAACACTGAAGCTTTCTTT. The chain recombines TRBV20-1 with TRBJ1-1, with a possible D match to TRBD1 (6 bases). CDR1 and CDR2 from the germline V gene are DFQATT and SNEGSKA (reference sequence). This CDR3 spans 14 amino acids. Trimming removed 0 bases at V and 1 base at J, with 9 bases between.

In its sample, this clonotype was seen a few times. The chain recombines TRBV5-1 with TRBJ2-2; 9 bases line up with TRBD2. The V segment lost 4 bases and the J segment 4 bases; nucleotides outside the gene matches: 8. Germline loops: CDR1 SGHRS, CDR2 YFSETQ. The CDR3 has 16 amino acids. DNA of the CDR3: TGCGCCAGCAGCCCCACGGCTAGCGGGGTCACCGGGGAGCTGTTTTTT. Translated: CASSPTASGVTGELFF.

This rearrangement joins TRBV29-1 to TRBJ2-3; 7 bases line up with TRBD2. The germline V gene has CDR1 SQVTM and CDR2 ANQGSEA. This CDR3 has 15 residues. Trimming took 3 bases from V and 0 from J; bases not matched to a gene: 6. Here the CDR3 reads CSVDRLAHSTDTQYF. CDR3 in DNA: TGCAGCGTTGATAGACTAGCCCATAGCACAGATACGCAGTATTTT.

The table lists this clonotype with a few counts. The chain employs TRBV20-1 and TRBJ1-6; D may be TRBD1 (6 bases). Trimming shortened V by 3 bases and J by 0 bases, and 15 bases separated the two germline ends. CDR3 length: 17 amino acids. Looked up from germline, CDR1 is DFQATT and CDR2 is SNEGSKA (reference sequence). CDR3 DNA: TGCAGTGCTAGGGGGGCTGGCCGCGGCTCCTATAATTCACCCCTCCACTTT. This sequence encodes CSARGAGRGSYNSPLHF.

V is TRBV20-1 and J is TRBJ2-7, with D perhaps given as TRBD1 or TRBD2 (5 bases each). The V end lost 8 bases, the J end lost 4 bases, and 15 bases lay between the germline ends. The germline gives CDR1 DFQATT, CDR2 SNEGSKA (reference sequence). This CDR3 is built from 12 residues. This CDR3 reads CSPRIGAYEQYF. CDR3 sequence (DNA): TGCAGTCCCCGCATCGGGGCGTACGAGCAGTACTTC.

The chain uses TRBV5-6 and TRBJ1-1, with a possible D match to TRBD1 (5 bases). From germline, CDR1 is SGHDT and CDR2 YYEEEE. V was cut by 4 bases and J by 3 bases, with 16 bases left in between. The CDR3 consists of 15 residues. CDR3 sequence: CASSVRDLRDTEAFF. In nucleotides, the CDR3 is TGTGCCAGCAGCGTCCGGGACCTACGAGACACTGAAGCTTTCTTT. The whole variable domain, remainder taken from reference TRBV5-6 and TRBJ1-1, is DAGVTQSPTHLIKTRGQQVTLRCSPKSGHDTVSWYQQALGQGPQFIFQYYEEEERQRGNFPDRFSGHQFPNYSSELNVNALLLGDSALYLCASSVRDLRDTEAFFGQGTRLTVV.

J is TRBJ1-1 and V is TRBV9, with D hard to call. The CDR3 loop spans 14 amino acids. Trimming pared 4 bases from V and 5 bases from J, leaving 15 bases between. Germline V gene data show CDR1 as SGDLS and CDR2 as YYNGEE. The CDR3 region is CASSKPPSNTEAFF. The CDR3 DNA is TGTGCCAGCAGCAAGCCCCCGTCGAATACTGAAGCTTTCTTT.

This clonotype was seen more than once but under ten times. The V call is TRBV20-1, the J call TRBJ2-1, with D uncertain. The V and J ends lost 3 bases and 7 bases respectively, with 7 bases between them. The germline V gene encodes CDR1 DFQATT and CDR2 SNEGSKA (reference sequence). The CDR3 sequence is 11 residues long. The CDR3 DNA reads as TGCAGTGCTAGTTTTGATAATGAGCAGTTCTTC. It specifies CSASFDNEQFF.

In its sample, this clonotype was seen once. The rearrangement links TRBV5-1 to TRBJ2-3, with TRBD1 matching 7 bases. This CDR3 has 13 amino acids. V trimming: 8 bases; J trimming: 5 bases; junction bases outside the gene matches: 8. Germline assignment: CDR1 SGHRS and CDR2 YFSETQ. The CDR3 reads CASGTVSRDTQYF. The CDR3, as DNA: TGCGCCAGTGGGACAGTCAGTAGAGATACGCAGTATTTT.

The chain carries TRBV5-1 and TRBJ2-6; TRBD1 matches 9 bases. J gave up 10 bases and V 3 bases, and 5 bases lay outside the gene matches. Germline V lookup: CDR1 SGHRS, CDR2 YFSETQ. This CDR3 spans 14 amino acids. The CDR3 DNA is TGCGCCAGCAGCTCCCGACAGGGGGGAAACGTCCTGACTTTC. Translating gives CASSSRQGGNVLTF. The complete variable domain, with remaining parts taken from reference TRBV5-1 and TRBJ2-6, reads KAGVTQTPRYLIKTRGQQVTLSCSPISGHRSVSWYQQTPGQGLQFLFEYFSETQRNKGNFPGRFSGRQFSNSRSEMNVSTLELGDSALYLCASSSRQGGNVLTFGAGSRLTVL.

This clonotype was seen a handful of times. The CDR3 is CASSARDRGNEQYF. The CDR3 nucleotides are TGTGCCAGCAGCGCCCGGGACAGGGGCAACGAGCAGTACTTC. The chain has TRBV7-2 and TRBJ2-7; 10 bases line up with TRBD1. Germline V CDR1 and CDR2: SGHTA, FQGNSA. This CDR3 has 14 amino acids. V trimming: 5 bases; J trimming: 5 bases; junction bases outside the gene matches: 6.

This clonotype occurred a few times. The chain has TRBV9 and TRBJ2-1, with 10 bases lining up with TRBD2. Per the germline V gene, CDR1 is SGDLS and CDR2 is YYNGEE. This CDR3 region has 16 residues. With V trimmed by 1 base and J by 5 bases, 6 bases remained unmatched. As DNA, the CDR3 is TGTGCCAGCAGCGTACGGAGCGGGGGGGACCACAATGAGCAGTTCTTC. It codes for CASSVRSGGDHNEQFF.

The rearrangement links TRBV5-1 to TRBJ1-4, with D possibly being TRBD1 (6 bases). Trimming cost V 1 base and J 7 bases, with 14 bases left between them. The V gene's germline CDR1 is SGHRS and CDR2 YFSETQ. The CDR3 loop spans 15 amino acids. The CDR3 DNA reads TGCGCCAGCAGCTTGTGGGCAGGGGTTGGTGAAAAACTGTTTTTT. Amino acids: CASSLWAGVGEKLFF.

This clonotype was counted between two and nine times. This chain connects TRBV5-6 to TRBJ2-3; D is unresolved. The CDR3 extends over 14 amino acids. CDR1 is SGHDT, CDR2 YYEEEE, per germline. The V end lost 1 base, the J end lost 3 bases, and 9 bases lay between the germline ends. The CDR3 is CASSLLVQTDTQYF. The CDR3, as DNA: TGTGCCAGCAGCTTGCTAGTTCAGACAGATACGCAGTATTTT. Looking up the rest from reference TRBV5-6 and TRBJ2-3 gives the full variable domain: DAGVTQSPTHLIKTRGQQVTLRCSPKSGHDTVSWYQQALGQGPQFIFQYYEEEERQRGNFPDRFSGHQFPNYSSELNVNALLLGDSALYLCASSLLVQTDTQYFGPGTRLTVL.

This clonotype showed up many times. V is TRBV20-1 and J is TRBJ2-5; D gene uncertain. The V end lost 0 bases, the J end lost 1 base, and 6 bases lay between the germline ends. The CDR3 contains 13 residues. Germline V gene lookup returns CDR1 DFQATT and CDR2 SNEGSKA (reference sequence). The CDR3 bases are TGCAGTGCTAGAGACCTAATCCAAGAGACCCAGTACTTC. Its translation is CSARDLIQETQYF.

The V and J genes are TRBV5-1 and TRBJ2-1; no definite D call. CDR1 and CDR2 from the germline V gene are SGHRS and YFSETQ. Trimming shortened V by 0 bases and J by 15 bases, and 13 bases separated the two germline ends. The CDR3 has 12 amino acids. CDR3 sequence reads: CASSLEPFGLFF. CDR3 in DNA: TGCGCCAGCAGCTTGGAACCGTTTGGTCTGTTCTTC.

The rearrangement links TRBV20-1 to TRBJ2-2; tentative D call: TRBD1 (6 bases). Between the trimmed V and J ends, which lost 0 bases and 5 bases, there was a span of 10 bases. The CDR3 has 14 residues. Germline lookup yields CDR1 DFQATT and CDR2 SNEGSKA (reference sequence). CDR3 bases: TGCAGTGCTAGAGATCCCAGGGGTACCGGGGAGCTGTTTTTT. Translation gives CSARDPRGTGELFF.

The V call is TRBV9, the J call TRBJ2-5, with 10 bases aligning to TRBD2. Germline V gene lookup returns CDR1 SGDLS and CDR2 YYNGEE. This CDR3 has 15 amino acids. The V gene end was trimmed by 2 bases and the J gene end by 4 bases; junction bases not matched to a gene: 5. The CDR3 DNA reads as TGTGCCAGCAGCGTTAGTCTAGCGGGAGCAGAGACCCAGTACTTC. Translation gives CASSVSLAGAETQYF.

This clonotype has more than one count but fewer than ten. This chain joins TRBV20-1 and TRBJ1-1; maybe TRBD1 (5 bases). The CDR3 is 13 amino acids. Germline V gene sequence: CDR1 DFQATT, CDR2 SNEGSKA (reference sequence). V lost 6 bases to trimming and J lost 1 base, with 12 bases between them. The CDR3 sequence is CSASPGGNTEAFF. The CDR3 bases are TGCAGTGCCTCTCCGGGGGGGAACACTGAAGCTTTCTTT.